This T cell receptor (beta chain) emerged from a study of CD8 T cells in ankylosing spondylitis (TCRdb year 2017). For the study in its entirety: The study set out to find disease-linked TCR variants by profiling T cell receptor beta repertoires in ankylosing spondylitis patients and healthy donors. The full study cohort was made up of 25 to 30 ankylosing spondylitis patients and roughly 98 healthy donors. Peripheral blood was sampled, and synovial fluid was also collected from ankylosing spondylitis patients. Overall results and qualifications from the work: Significant enrichment of the disease-linked clones was reported in matched synovial fluid samples from ankylosing spondylitis patients. A TCR beta motif of fewer than 10 highly homologous amino acid variants appeared characteristic of blood from ankylosing spondylitis patients. Some motif variants were previously reported in synovial fluid and blood of reactive arthritis patients, suggesting common disease-initiation mechanisms. A CD8+ phenotype was shown by the disease-linked clones, which were found at relatively low frequencies in peripheral blood.

A word on this clonotype: This receptor's antigen is unknown. No quality values exist for individual bases; no much larger clone is one base distant.

Data came from an Illumina HiSeq 2500. Quantitative 5'-RACE with molecular barcodes was used to prepare TCR beta libraries. Processing in the source paper ran as follows. A new computational method, built on a probabilistic model of VDJ rearrangement, was used to identify disease-linked TCR variants. Using fastp trimming at Q25 and MiXCR clonotype assembly, TCRdb reanalyzed the public sequencing data and kept in-frame beta chains. Entries that share a CDR3 protein sequence are merged under the most common genes and DNA. The V and J calls, along with clone size, are taken from TCRdb and not from the paper's own processing. This sample lists more than 600,000 distinct CDR3 sequences; around 20% were detected once. Approximately 18% of the sample is held by the ten biggest clonotypes. Material for sequencing was blood, either unsorted or a sorted T cell fraction (not recorded which). This TCR derives from a male donor with ankylosing spondylitis.

The CDR3 sequence is CASSYGAGGGTEAFF. The sequence in DNA is TGTGCCAGCAGTTACGGGGCAGGGGGGGGGACTGAAGCTTTCTTT. The V gene is TRBV6-5 and the J gene is TRBJ1-1, and 7 junctional nucleotides match TRBD1. The CDR3, cysteine through phenylalanine, is 15 amino acids long. Only CDR3 DNA remains: 45 bases, in frame from the first base. Germline trimming: 2 bases from V, 5 bases from J; junction bases outside gene matches: 8. As encoded in the germline V gene, CDR1 is MNHEY while CDR2 is SVGAGI.